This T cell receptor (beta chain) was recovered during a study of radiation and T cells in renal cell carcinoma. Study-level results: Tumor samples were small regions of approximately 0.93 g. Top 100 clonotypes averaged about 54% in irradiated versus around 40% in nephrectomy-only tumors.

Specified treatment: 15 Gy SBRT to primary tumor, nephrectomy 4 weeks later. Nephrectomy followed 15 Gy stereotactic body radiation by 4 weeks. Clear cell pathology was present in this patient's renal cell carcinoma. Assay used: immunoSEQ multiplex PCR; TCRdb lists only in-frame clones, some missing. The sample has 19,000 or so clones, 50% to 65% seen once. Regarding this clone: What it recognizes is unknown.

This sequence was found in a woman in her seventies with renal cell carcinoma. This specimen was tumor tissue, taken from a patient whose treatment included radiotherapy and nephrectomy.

The CDR3, as DNA: TGTGCCAGCAGCTTGCCTAGCGGGGACACAGATACGCAGTATTTT. This gives the protein CASSLPSGDTDTQYF. The chain is built from TRBV7-2 and TRBJ2-3, with 9 positions matching TRBD2. Germline-derived CDR1 and CDR2 are SGHTA and FQGNSA. Unmatched junction bases numbered 3, after V lost 3 bases and J lost 2 bases. The CDR3 totals 15 residues.